This passage covers 27 T cell receptor beta chains from one sample sequenced in a study of blood T cells in healthy people across ages. A second about 7 to 11 cycle PCR used barcoded and J-beta primers. TCRdb ran MiXCR on the 5' RACE reads and lists one entry per CDR3 protein. Of 600,000 to 850,000 distinct CDR3 sequences detected, about 25% appear once; the ten largest clones hold 9% to 9.5%. This sample also appeared in a second study, on T cells of mothers and their children.

Sequenced material: blood. The receptors shown here come from a boy aged 5-17 years in good health.

The V and J genes are TRBV11-3 and TRBJ1-1; 7 bases line up with TRBD1. Trimming cost V 4 bases and J 7 bases; bases outside gene matches: 9. Germline CDR1 is SGHNT and CDR2 is YENEEA. The CDR3 extends over 14 amino acids. In DNA, the CDR3 is TGTGCCAGCAGCTCACGTTCCGGGACAGTTGAAGCTTTCTTT. Translating gives CASSSRSGTVEAFF.

This clonotype has a handful of counts. The DNA of the CDR3 is TGTGCCACCAGTGAGGGACAGGGATTCCAAGAGACCCAGTACTTC. The encoded protein is CATSEGQGFQETQYF. The chain carries TRBV24-1 and TRBJ2-5; 9 nucleotides line up with TRBD1. There are 15 residues in the CDR3. Germline V gene lookup returns CDR1 KGHDR and CDR2 SFDVKD. J lost 1 base, V lost 4 bases, and 3 bases had no gene match.

This clonotype appeared a few times. The V and J genes are TRBV28 and TRBJ2-5; 7 bases align to TRBD1. Trimming removed 5 bases from V and 11 bases from J; junction bases left unmatched: 8. Germline CDR1 and CDR2: MDHEN and SYDVKM. The CDR3 totals 12 residues. Here the CDR3 DNA reads TGTGCCAGCAGTCCCCAACAGGGGAAGCAGTACTTC. Residues: CASSPQQGKQYF.

V and J are TRBV24-1 and TRBJ2-5; 7 bases are shared with TRBD1. V was clipped by 7 bases and J by 2 bases; unmatched bases: 3. Germline V gene data show CDR1 as KGHDR and CDR2 as SFDVKD. CDR3 length: 13 amino acids. The CDR3: CATRGTEQETQYF. In DNA, the CDR3 is TGTGCCACCAGGGGGACAGAGCAAGAGACCCAGTACTTC.

V gene TRBV6-1 combines with J gene TRBJ2-1, with D hard to call. This CDR3 is 14 amino acids long. The V end lost 4 bases, the J end lost 4 bases, and 11 bases lay between the germline ends. The germline CDR1 and CDR2 sequences are MNHNS and SASEGT. The CDR3 here is CASSVSSVYNEQFF. In DNA form, the CDR3 reads TGTGCCAGCAGTGTCTCTTCCGTTTACAATGAGCAGTTCTTC.

In its sample, this clonotype was seen a few times. V is TRBV6-1 and J is TRBJ1-2; D gene uncertain. Trimming took 4 bases from V and 2 from J, leaving 5 bases between them. Per the germline V gene, CDR1 is MNHNS and CDR2 is SASEGT. CDR3 size: 12 residues. CDR3 region: CASSVWNYGYTF. The CDR3 DNA reads as TGTGCCAGCAGTGTCTGGAACTATGGCTACACCTTC.

This clonotype has just a few counts. The chain carries TRBV6-6 and TRBJ2-5; D gene ambiguous. The closer fit of TRBJ2-1 to the DNA end suggests the J call may be wrong. This CDR3 has 14 residues. Germline CDR1 MNHNY, CDR2 SVGAGI (reference sequence). The CDR3 sequence is CASSLAQNDNEQFF. CDR3 in DNA: TGTGCCAGCAGTTTGGCCCAAAACGACAATGAGCAGTTCTTC.

Only a few counts were recorded for this clonotype. The CDR3 region is CASSLEGAGTQYF. The CDR3 coding sequence is TGTGCCAGCAGCTTAGAGGGGGCGGGAACCCAGTACTTC. The chain carries TRBV11-2 and TRBJ2-5, with D perhaps assigned TRBD1 or TRBD2 (6 bases each). Germline CDR1 reads SGHAT; CDR2 reads FQNNGV. This CDR3 comprises 13 residues. Trimming stripped 0 bases from V and 8 bases from J, with 10 bases between.

This clonotype has a handful of counts. At one end the junction does not follow the germline gene, possibly because of a read error. The chain uses TRBV10-3 and TRBJ2-2; TRBD1 matches 9 bases. The CDR3 sequence is 15 residues long. Per the germline V gene, CDR1 is ENHRY and CDR2 is SYGVKD. DNA for the CDR3: TGTGCCATCAGTGAGTCGGGACAGGGAACCGGGGAGCTTTTTTTT. It encodes CAISESGQGTGELFF.

The rearrangement uses TRBV28 and TRBJ1-1; D unclear. V gave up 7 bases and J gave up 8 bases, with 14 bases separating them. This CDR3 is 12 amino acids long. In germline, CDR1 is MDHEN, CDR2 SYDVKM. For the CDR3, the DNA is TGTGCCAGCACCACCGGTGGTGCCGAAGCTTTCTTT. Protein product: CASTTGGAEAFF.

V gene TRBV20-1 combines with J gene TRBJ2-2, with D perhaps being TRBD1 or TRBD2 (5 bases each). The CDR3 consists of 15 residues. Germline CDR1 is DFQATT and CDR2 is SNEGSKA (reference sequence). V was clipped by 3 bases and J by 2 bases, with 13 bases between them. The DNA of the CDR3 is TGCAGTGCTAGCCCCGGGACCTACAACACCGGGGAGCTGTTTTTT. Translated: CSASPGTYNTGELFF.

The V gene is TRBV21-1, the J gene TRBJ2-5; TRBD2 reflects the table's D call only, with no check against the DNA. TRBV21-1 is marked as a pseudogene. CDR3 size: 15 residues. The CDR3 DNA follows: TGTGCCAGCAGCAGTAGCGGGGGGAGGCCAGAGACCCAGTACTTC. This sequence encodes CASSSSGGRPETQYF.

This clonotype was recorded at least ten times. The chain is built from TRBV4-3 and TRBJ1-6; perhaps TRBD1 as D (6 bases). This CDR3 contains 15 residues. Deletions cut 3 bases from V and 4 bases from J, with 10 bases between. Germline values: CDR1 LGHNA, CDR2 YSLEER. In DNA, the CDR3 is TGCGCCAGCAGCCAGGGACAAACTTATAATTCACCCCTCCACTTT. Amino acids: CASSQGQTYNSPLHF.

This clonotype has only a few counts. This chain connects TRBV3-1 to TRBJ2-5; D is perhaps TRBD1 or TRBD2 (5 bases each). Per germline, CDR1 LGHDT and CDR2 YNNKEL (reference sequence). This CDR3 is built from 15 residues. Deletions cut 0 bases from V and 3 bases from J, with 11 bases between. The CDR3, as DNA: TGTGCCAGCAGCCAAGATTGGGGGTCTGAAGAGACCCAGTACTTC. The encoded protein is CASSQDWGSEETQYF.

In this sample, this clonotype turned up a few times. The V gene is TRBV15, the J gene TRBJ2-5, with D possibly TRBD2 on 5 matching bases. Germline loops: CDR1 LNHNV, CDR2 YYDKDF (reference sequence). This CDR3 comprises 18 residues. The V gene lost 0 bases and the J gene lost 1 base, with 18 bases spanning the gap. CDR3 sequence (DNA): TGTGCCACCAGCAGAGATTATGGAGCGGACCCCCTCCAAGAGACCCAGTACTTC. It specifies CATSRDYGADPLQETQYF.

In its sample, this clonotype was seen many times. V gene TRBV3-1 combines with J gene TRBJ2-5; unclear D gene. The closer fit of TRBJ2-1 to the DNA end suggests the J call may be wrong. CDR1 and CDR2 (germline): LGHDT, YNNKEL (reference sequence). This CDR3 has 13 residues. CDR3 sequence: CASSRVRVGEQFF. DNA of the CDR3: TGTGCCAGCAGCCGGGTCCGCGTAGGTGAGCAGTTCTTC.

This clonotype was seen a few times. This chain uses TRBV20-1 with TRBJ2-3; the D gene could be TRBD1 or TRBD2 (6 bases each). In germline, CDR1 is DFQATT, CDR2 SNEGSKA (reference sequence). V was cut by 2 bases and J by 6 bases, with 9 bases left in between. The CDR3 totals 12 residues. The chain's CDR3 is CSARRGQDTQYF. CDR3 in DNA: TGCAGTGCTAGACGGGGGCAGGATACGCAGTATTTT.

The V and J genes are TRBV20-1 and TRBJ2-2; 9 bases agree with TRBD1. The CDR3 length is 15 residues. V shed 6 bases, J shed 1 base, and the junction held 6 bases outside the gene matches. In germline, CDR1 is DFQATT, CDR2 SNEGSKA (reference sequence). The CDR3: CSARGQGLNTGELFF. CDR3 coding DNA: TGCAGTGCCCGGGGACAGGGACTGAACACCGGGGAGCTGTTTTTT.

There are a few counts of this clonotype. The chain links TRBV29-1 to TRBJ2-4; the match to TRBD2 covers 9 bases. CDR3 length: 14 amino acids. The trim removed 0 bases at V and 8 bases at J, leaving 5 bases unmatched. From germline, CDR1 is SQVTM and CDR2 ANQGSEA. The CDR3 nucleotides read TGCAGCGTTGAAGAGGTTAGCGGGAGTGACATTCAGTACTTC. Translated: CSVEEVSGSDIQYF.

The chain combines TRBV12-3 or TRBV12-4 with TRBJ2-7; 11 nucleotides align to TRBD2. The CDR3 sequence is 15 residues long. After removal of 5 bases from V and 2 bases from J, the junction contained 5 bases not matched to a gene. The CDR3 DNA reads as TGTGCCAGCAGTCCTAGCGGGGGGTCGACCTACGAGCAGTACTTC. Its translation is CASSPSGGSTYEQYF.

The table lists this clonotype with a few counts. The rearrangement uses TRBV6-2 or TRBV6-3 and TRBJ2-5; TRBD1 might be the D (6 bases). The CDR3 runs to 16 residues. Germline V lookup: CDR1 MNHEY, CDR2 SVGEGT. V lost 6 bases to trimming and J lost 2 bases, with 19 bases between them. The CDR3 region is CASRLRDTGQQETQYF. In DNA form, the CDR3 reads TGTGCCAGCAGACTAAGGGACACCGGACAACAAGAGACCCAGTACTTC.

Details on this clonotype: A junction end diverges from the germline sequence, so it may reflect a read error. The chain employs TRBV18 and TRBJ2-5, with D unclear. CDR3 length: 12 residues. Germline V gives CDR1 KGHSH, CDR2 LQKENI. CDR3 residues: CASSTIQETQYF. The DNA for the CDR3 is TGTGCCAGCTCAACGATCCAAGAGACCCAGTATTTC.

This clonotype was picked up a small number of times. The junction shows a germline mismatch at one end, possibly a read error. This chain connects TRBV12-3 or TRBV12-4 to TRBJ2-3, with 7 bases lining up with TRBD2. The CDR3 is made up of 15 amino acids. The CDR3 is CASSSAGRLTDTQYF. CDR3 nucleotide sequence: TGCGCCAGCAGCTCAGCGGGGCGACTCACAGATACGCAGTATTTT.

The chain employs TRBV28 and TRBJ2-5; the D is unclear. This CDR3 is 15 amino acids long. V lost 8 bases and J 2 bases, leaving 18 bases between the germline ends. In germline, CDR1 is MDHEN, CDR2 SYDVKM. CDR3 in amino acids: CASQNDELAQETQYF. CDR3 nucleotides: TGTGCCAGCCAGAACGACGAATTAGCACAAGAGACCCAGTACTTC.

The CDR3 DNA reads TGTGCCAGCAGTGTCCTGCGGGGATCGGGTTCTCTAGCCAAAAACATTCAGTACTTC. Translating it yields CASSVLRGSGSLAKNIQYF. This chain uses TRBV25-1 with TRBJ2-4; D may be TRBD2 (6 bases). CDR1 and CDR2 (germline): MGHDK, SYGVNS. The CDR3 has 19 amino acids. With 4 bases removed from V and 0 bases from J, the gap between germline ends came to 22 bases. Full variable domain (remainder filled in from reference TRBV25-1 and TRBJ2-4): EADIYQTPRYLVIGTGKKITLECSQTMGHDKMYWYQQDPGMELHLIHYSYGVNSTEKGDLSSESTVSRIRTEHFPLTLESARPSHTSQYLCASSVLRGSGSLAKNIQYFGAGTRLSVL.

This clonotype has only a few counts. The chain joins TRBV10-2 to TRBJ2-3; TRBD2 matches at 7 bases. This CDR3 comprises 13 residues. V shed 9 bases, J shed 6 bases, and the junction held 9 bases outside the gene matches. From germline, CDR1 is WSHSY and CDR2 SAAADI. For the CDR3, the DNA is TGCGCCAGTCATGGGGGGGGGGAGGATACGCAGTATTTT. Translation: CASHGGGEDTQYF.

The chain recombines TRBV29-1 with TRBJ1-2, with 7 bases that match TRBD1. The CDR3 runs to 14 residues. CDR1 is SQVTM, CDR2 ANQGSEA, per germline. The DNA for the CDR3 is TGCAACGCCCAAGTTAGACAGGGCGCGTATGGCTACACCTTC. Translating it yields CNAQVRQGAYGYTF.